A single sample gave rise to the 21 T cell receptor beta chains below, sequenced in a study of blood T cell repertoires in COVID-19. This table comes from immunoSEQ multiplex PCR, and its TCRdb copy is limited to in-frame clones, with some not included. The table lists over 100,000 clones, roughly 82% of them singletons. Sequenced input: peripheral blood. The receptor source for this set is a woman older than 75 with active or convalescent COVID-19.

The CDR3 DNA reads as TGCGCCAGCAGCCAAGGGACTAGCGCAGATACGCAGTATTTT. Its protein is CASSQGTSADTQYF. This chain links TRBV4-1 with TRBJ2-3; TRBD2 agrees at 9 bases. This CDR3 has 14 residues. Losses at the gene ends were 1 base for V and 4 bases for J; bases not matched to a gene: 0. Germline CDR1 reads MGHRA; CDR2 reads YSYEKL.

The rearrangement joins TRBV25-1 to TRBJ2-7, with D perhaps matching TRBD2 (6 bases). The CDR3 contains 14 residues. The V end lost 4 bases, the J end lost 7 bases, and 17 bases lay between the germline ends. Germline CDR1 is MGHDK and CDR2 is SYGVNS. CDR3 nucleotides: TGTGCCAGCAGTGGATTCCGGGACTCCAGGGAGCAGTACTTC. Translated: CASSGFRDSREQYF.

The rearrangement joins TRBV5-1 to TRBJ2-7; D is possibly TRBD2 (5 bases). CDR3 length equals 14 residues. Germline CDR1 is SGHRS and CDR2 is YFSETQ. V was pared by 5 bases and J by 2 bases, with 14 bases between. Here the CDR3 reads CASSTPRGTYEQYF. CDR3 in DNA: TGCGCCAGCAGTACCCCCCGGGGAACCTACGAGCAGTACTTC.

The chain has TRBV5-1 and TRBJ2-7; D remains unclear. The CDR3 is 13 amino acids. Germline V gene lookup returns CDR1 SGHRS and CDR2 YFSETQ. V was trimmed by 4 bases and J by 0 bases, leaving 8 bases between them. CDR3 protein: CASSIRVSYEQYF. The CDR3 DNA reads TGCGCCAGCAGCATTCGGGTCTCCTACGAGCAGTACTTC.

Comment on this clone: One junction end disagrees with the germline gene, perhaps due to a read error. The chain is built from TRBV7-3 and TRBJ2-2, with D possibly matching TRBD1 (6 bases). Germline values: CDR1 SGHTA, CDR2 FQGTGA. This CDR3 is built from 15 residues. As DNA, the CDR3 is TGTGCCAGCAGCTTAGATGGGACACGGTCCGGGAAGCTGTTTTTT. This codes for CASSLDGTRSGKLFF. The complete variable domain, with remaining parts taken from reference TRBV7-3 and TRBJ2-2, reads GAGVSQTPSNKVTEKGKYVELRCDPISGHTALYWYRQSLGQGPEFLIYFQGTGAADDSGLPNDRFFAVRPEGSVSTLKIQRTERGDSAVYLCASSLDGTRSGKLFFGEGSRLTVL.

This chain links TRBV5-1 with TRBJ2-3; 9 positions agree with TRBD2. CDR3 length: 18 residues. Germline CDR1 SGHRS, CDR2 YFSETQ. V gave up 3 bases and J gave up 1 base; unmatched junction bases: 12. CDR3 nucleotides: TGCGCCAGCAGCTCCATCCGGAAACTAGCGGGTGGCACAGATACGCAGTATTTT. It translates to CASSSIRKLAGGTDTQYF.

The chain combines TRBV12-3 or TRBV12-4 with TRBJ2-2; 7 bases agree with TRBD2. After removal of 4 bases from V and 6 bases from J, the junction contained 2 bases not matched to a gene. CDR3 length equals 13 residues. In DNA, the CDR3 is TGTGCCAGCAGTTCTCGGGGGGCCGGGGAGCTGTTTTTT. It specifies CASSSRGAGELFF.

This clone was counted a few times. The chain combines TRBV6-6 with TRBJ1-5; 9 bases match TRBD1. The CDR3 consists of 17 residues. Germline V gene lookup returns CDR1 MNHNY and CDR2 SVGAGI (reference sequence). Losses at the gene ends were 5 bases for V and 4 bases for J; bases not matched to a gene: 12. CDR3 in DNA: TGTGCCAGCAGTCCACGACCGGGACAGGGTGGAAATCAGCCCCAGCATTTT. Translating it yields CASSPRPGQGGNQPQHF.

The rearrangement links TRBV3-1 (or the pseudogene TRBV3-2) to TRBJ2-2; tentative D call: TRBD1 (5 bases). The CDR3 runs to 16 residues. CDR1 LGHDT and CDR2 YNNKEL come from the germline V gene (reference sequence). V lost 2 bases to trimming and J lost 1 base, with 11 bases between them. The CDR3 region is CASSQKGAGNTGELFF. CDR3 nucleotides: TGTGCCAGCAGCCAAAAAGGGGCAGGGAACACCGGGGAGCTGTTTTTT.

DNA for the CDR3: TGTGCCAGCAGTCCAGGACAGGGGGAGGATACGCAGTATTTT. Its protein is CASSPGQGEDTQYF. The chain carries TRBV27 and TRBJ2-3, with 10 bases fitting TRBD1. Germline V lookup: CDR1 MNHEY, CDR2 SMNVEV (reference sequence). The CDR3 loop spans 14 amino acids. J gave up 6 bases and V 5 bases, and 5 bases lay outside the gene matches.

This chain connects TRBV10-3 to TRBJ2-2, with D unresolved. The CDR3 totals 12 residues. CDR1 and CDR2 from the germline V gene are ENHRY and SYGVKD. The V and J ends lost 4 bases and 6 bases respectively, with 6 bases between them. The CDR3 sequence is CAISGQSGELFF. CDR3 nucleotides: TGTGCCATCAGTGGGCAGTCCGGGGAGCTGTTTTTT.

This sequence joins TRBV27 and TRBJ1-5; no clear D. This CDR3 spans 14 amino acids. Germline assignment: CDR1 MNHEY and CDR2 SMNVEV (reference sequence). V was clipped by 3 bases and J by 3 bases, with 9 bases between them. CDR3 sequence: CASSLRRNNQPQHF. The DNA for the CDR3 is TGTGCCAGCAGTTTGAGGAGGAACAATCAGCCCCAGCATTTT.

This chain uses TRBV10-3 with TRBJ1-4, with 7 bases aligning to TRBD1. This CDR3 contains 15 residues. The junction had 10 bases not matched to a gene; V was cut back by 5 bases and J by 7 bases. Germline CDR1 ENHRY, CDR2 SYGVKD. The CDR3 region is CAISRTGQGGEKLFF. CDR3 in DNA: TGTGCCATCAGTCGGACAGGCCAGGGTGGTGAAAAACTGTTTTTT.

This chain joins TRBV2 and TRBJ2-3, with TRBD2 as a possible D gene (5 bases). Trimming shortened V by 7 bases and J by 4 bases, and 12 bases separated the two germline ends. This CDR3 is 13 amino acids long. The germline CDR1 and CDR2 sequences are SNHLY and FYNNEI. The CDR3 loop is CASNSLASDTQYF. The CDR3 DNA follows: TGTGCCAGCAATTCCCTAGCTTCAGATACGCAGTATTTT. Full variable domain (missing parts from reference TRBV2 and TRBJ2-3): EPEVTQTPSHQVTQMGQEVILRCVPISNHLYFYWYRQILGQKVEFLVSFYNNEISEKSEIFDDQFSVERPDGSNFTLKIRSTKLEDSAMYFCASNSLASDTQYFGPGTRLTVL.

This clone was detected once. This chain connects TRBV6-5 to TRBJ2-2; the match to TRBD1 covers 7 bases. In germline, CDR1 is MNHEY, CDR2 SVGAGI. CDR3 length: 15 amino acids. V shed 2 bases and J 1 base; nucleotides not matched to a gene: 1. The CDR3 coding sequence is TGTGCCAGCAGTTACCGACAGGGGAACACCGGGGAGCTGTTTTTT. It encodes CASSYRQGNTGELFF.

The J gene is TRBJ1-2, the V gene TRBV30, with 7 bases lining up with TRBD1. The ends lost 0 bases at V and 2 bases at J; junction bases unmatched: 3. Germline V gives CDR1 GTSNPN, CDR2 SVGIG (reference sequence). The CDR3 contains 14 residues. The CDR3 region is CAWSVQGLNYGYTF. The DNA for the CDR3 is TGTGCCTGGAGTGTACAGGGGCTGAACTATGGCTACACCTTC.

The chain recombines TRBV4-1 with TRBJ2-5; TRBD2 matches 8 bases. The length of the CDR3 is 15 residues. The junction had 5 bases not matched to a gene; V was cut back by 4 bases and J by 1 base. Germline-derived CDR1 and CDR2 are MGHRA and YSYEKL. In nucleotides, the CDR3 is TGCGCCAGCAGCCGTACTAGCGGCATCCAAGAGACCCAGTACTTC. Amino acids: CASSRTSGIQETQYF.

The count of this clone is one. This chain links TRBV24-1 with TRBJ1-5, with D possibly matching TRBD1 (6 bases). The CDR3 spans 14 residues. Per the germline V gene, CDR1 is KGHDR and CDR2 is SFDVKD. Deletions cut 9 bases from V and 0 bases from J, with 11 bases between. DNA for the CDR3: TGTGCCACCGGGACACCATATAGCAATCAGCCCCAGCATTTT. Translated, it gives CATGTPYSNQPQHF.

The chain joins TRBV19 to TRBJ1-3; D is unclear. The CDR3 covers 14 residues. Trimming left V 9 bases short and J 0 bases short, with 12 bases between. CDR1 is LNHDA, CDR2 SQIVND, per germline (reference sequence). This CDR3 is CASQSQYSGNTIYF. CDR3 sequence (DNA): TGTGCCAGCCAATCGCAGTACTCTGGAAACACCATATATTTT.

The V call is TRBV5-1, the J call TRBJ2-7, with 8 bases identical to TRBD2. The junction had 8 bases not matched to a gene; V was cut back by 2 bases and J by 4 bases. The CDR3 covers 15 residues. The germline gives CDR1 SGHRS, CDR2 YFSETQ. The CDR3 region has the DNA TGCGCCAGCAGCTTAGCGGGAGTCCCCGATTACGAGCAGTACTTC. Amino acid sequence: CASSLAGVPDYEQYF.

J is TRBJ2-5 and V is TRBV5-4, with 13 bases that match TRBD2. CDR3 length: 15 amino acids. CDR1 is SGHNT, CDR2 YYREEE, per germline (reference sequence). J gave up 5 bases and V 4 bases, and 5 bases lay outside the gene matches. The CDR3 nucleotides are TGTGCCAGCAGCCTCACTAGCGGGAGGGGTGAGACCCAGTACTTC. Translating gives CASSLTSGRGETQYF.